The entry that follows covers one TCR beta chain sequence. The antigen is undetermined. A much larger clone differs from this one at a single base, so this may be a read error. The data were obtained in a study of read filtering for tumor transcriptome and immune sequencing. Findings of the study overall: About four fifths of IR-seq clonotypes had one read, totaling 3% to 4% of reads; RNA-seq: about 74% and 41%. Compared with RNA-seq, IR-seq gave much higher clonotype depth and reliability. IR-seq and RNA-seq agreed better without single-read clonotypes.

CDR3 length equals 16 residues. CDR1 MDHEN and CDR2 SYDVKM come from the germline V gene. The library was built from around 380 ng RNA with molecular barcoded adaptors for alpha/delta and beta/gamma chains. TCRdb re-called the reads through MiXCR, storing one row per CDR3 protein. The sample lists tens of thousands of distinct CDR3 sequences, roughly 21% occurring once. Every patient had bone marrow sampled while the disease was active. Material: a population of CD138-negative cells sorted from bone marrow. The chain employs TRBV28 and TRBJ2-1, with 10 bases lining up with TRBD1. This TCR was sampled from a donor older than 35 with multiple myeloma. The CDR3 DNA is TGTGCCAGCACCCCCCACGGGACAGGGGTTAAGGGCGAGCAGTCCTTC. Amino acids: CASTPHGTGVKGEQSF. Full variable domain (remainder filled in from reference TRBV28 and TRBJ2-1): DVKVTQSSRYLVKRTGEKVFLECVQDMDHENMFWYRQDPGLGLRLIYFSYDVKMKEKGDIPEGYSVSREKKERFSLILESASTNQTSMYLCASTPHGTGVKGEQSFGPGTRLTVL.